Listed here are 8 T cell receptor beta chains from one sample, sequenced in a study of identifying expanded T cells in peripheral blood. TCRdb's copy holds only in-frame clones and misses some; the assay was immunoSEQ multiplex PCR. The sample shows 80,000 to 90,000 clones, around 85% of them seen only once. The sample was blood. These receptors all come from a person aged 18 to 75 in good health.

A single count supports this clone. CDR3 amino acids: CAWASGGPETQYF. The DNA of the CDR3 is TGTGCCTGGGCCTCAGGGGGCCCAGAGACCCAGTACTTC. This rearrangement joins TRBV30 to TRBJ2-5; 8 bases are shared with TRBD1. After removal of 5 bases from V and 4 bases from J, the junction contained 6 bases not matched to a gene. The CDR3 contains 13 residues. CDR1 is GTSNPN, CDR2 SVGIG, per germline (reference sequence).

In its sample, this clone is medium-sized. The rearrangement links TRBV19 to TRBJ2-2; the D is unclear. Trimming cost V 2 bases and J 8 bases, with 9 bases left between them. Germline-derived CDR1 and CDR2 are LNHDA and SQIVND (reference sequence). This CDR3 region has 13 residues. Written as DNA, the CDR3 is TGTGCCAGTAGTATAAATCAGGAGGGGGAGCTGTTTTTT. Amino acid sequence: CASSINQEGELFF.

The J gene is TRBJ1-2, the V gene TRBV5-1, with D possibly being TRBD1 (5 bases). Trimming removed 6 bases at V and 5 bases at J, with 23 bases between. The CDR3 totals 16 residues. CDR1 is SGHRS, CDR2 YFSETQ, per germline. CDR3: CASNPGTESPGYGYTF. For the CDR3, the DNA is TGCGCCAGCAACCCCGGGACGGAGTCGCCTGGGTATGGCTACACCTTC. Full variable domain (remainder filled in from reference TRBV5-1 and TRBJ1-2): KAGVTQTPRYLIKTRGQQVTLSCSPISGHRSVSWYQQTPGQGLQFLFEYFSETQRNKGNFPGRFSGRQFSNSRSEMNVSTLELGDSALYLCASNPGTESPGYGYTFGSGTRLTVV.

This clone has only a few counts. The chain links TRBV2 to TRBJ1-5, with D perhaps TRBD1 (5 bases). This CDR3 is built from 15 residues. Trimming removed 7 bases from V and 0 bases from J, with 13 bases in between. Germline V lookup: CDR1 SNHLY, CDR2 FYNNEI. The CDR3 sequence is CASTEEGVSNQPQHF. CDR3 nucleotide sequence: TGTGCCAGCACCGAGGAAGGGGTTAGCAATCAGCCCCAGCATTTT.

CDR3 region: CASRTASSGANVLTF. For the CDR3, the DNA is TGTGCCAGCCGGACAGCCAGCTCTGGGGCCAACGTCCTGACTTTC. The V gene is TRBV6-5, the J gene TRBJ2-6; D might be TRBD1 (6 bases). In germline, CDR1 is MNHEY, CDR2 SVGAGI. This CDR3 region has 15 residues. Trimming took 8 bases from V and 0 from J, leaving 11 bases between them.

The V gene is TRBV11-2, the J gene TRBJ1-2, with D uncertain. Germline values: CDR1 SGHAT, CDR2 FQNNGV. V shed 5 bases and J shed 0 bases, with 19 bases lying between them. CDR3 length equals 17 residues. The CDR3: CASSPLRTSETNYGYTF. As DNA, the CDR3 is TGTGCCAGCAGCCCTCTCAGGACCTCAGAGACTAACTATGGCTACACCTTC.

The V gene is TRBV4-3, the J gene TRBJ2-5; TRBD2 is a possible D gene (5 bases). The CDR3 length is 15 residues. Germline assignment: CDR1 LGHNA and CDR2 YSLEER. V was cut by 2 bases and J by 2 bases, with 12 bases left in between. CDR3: CASSQFIGIQETQYF. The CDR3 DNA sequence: TGCGCCAGCAGCCAATTTATCGGGATACAAGAGACCCAGTACTTC.

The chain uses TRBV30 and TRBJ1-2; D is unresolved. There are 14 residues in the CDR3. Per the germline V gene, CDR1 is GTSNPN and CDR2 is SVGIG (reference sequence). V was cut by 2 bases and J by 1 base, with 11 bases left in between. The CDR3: CAWSKTRNNYGYTF. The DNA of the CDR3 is TGTGCCTGGAGTAAAACGAGGAATAACTATGGCTACACCTTC.